These 29 T cell receptor beta chains came from one sample sequenced in a study of CD8+ T cells in alopecia areata. Sequencing used cDNA as its template, made by extracting RNA and reverse transcribing it. This table comes from immunoSEQ multiplex PCR, and its TCRdb copy is limited to in-frame clones, with some not included. The sample carries roughly 100,000 clones, approximately 58% recorded once. Specimen: CD4+ T cells sorted from blood. Source of these receptors: a human donor in good health.

This clone appeared a few times. This CDR3 is CASRPRQSADSPLHF. Written as DNA, the CDR3 is TGTGCCAGCAGACCCAGACAGTCTGCGGATTCACCCCTCCACTTT. The chain carries TRBV7-2 and TRBJ1-6, with D perhaps matching TRBD1 (5 bases). Germline CDR1 reads SGHTA; CDR2 reads FQGNSA. CDR3 length: 15 amino acids. The V end lost 6 bases, the J end lost 8 bases, and 17 bases lay between the germline ends.

V is TRBV29-1 and J is TRBJ1-2; D is unclear. The CDR3 runs to 12 residues. Trimming cost V 7 bases and J 5 bases, with 14 bases left between them. Germline loops: CDR1 SQVTM, CDR2 ANQGSEA. The CDR3 DNA is TGCAGCGGAGAGACACTAAAGTATGGCTACACCTTC. This gives the protein CSGETLKYGYTF. Variable domain in full (rest from reference TRBV29-1 and TRBJ1-2): SAVISQKPSRDICQRGTSLTIQCQVDSQVTMMFWYRQQPGQSLTLIATANQGSEATYESGFVIDKFPISRPNLTFSTLTVSNMSPEDSSIYLCSGETLKYGYTFGSGTRLTVV.

This clone was counted only a few times. The chain combines TRBV18 with TRBJ2-5, with D possibly being TRBD2 (6 bases). The CDR3 spans 15 residues. Trimming left V 6 bases short and J 2 bases short, with 16 bases between. CDR1 is KGHSH and CDR2 is LQKENI in the germline V gene. CDR3 DNA sequence: TGTGCCAGCTCGAAAACTAGCATTTCGCAAGAGACCCAGTACTTC. Translating gives CASSKTSISQETQYF.

Here the CDR3 DNA reads TGCGCCAGCAGCCAAGATTCGGGGTTGAGCGGGGAGCTGTTTTTT. Translating it yields CASSQDSGLSGELFF. The chain has TRBV4-3 and TRBJ2-2; the D gene is possibly TRBD2 (5 bases). The CDR3 is 15 amino acids. Trimming shortened V by 0 bases and J by 7 bases, and 12 bases separated the two germline ends. CDR1 and CDR2 from the germline V gene are LGHNA and YSLEER.

The V call is TRBV2, the J call TRBJ1-2, with D tentatively TRBD1 (5 bases). Germline V gene data show CDR1 as SNHLY and CDR2 as FYNNEI. V was trimmed by 7 bases and J by 6 bases, leaving 15 bases between them. The CDR3 is 13 amino acids. The CDR3 DNA is TGTGCCAGCACCCGAGCCAGGGACCATGGCTACACCTTC. This sequence encodes CASTRARDHGYTF.

Only a few counts were recorded for this clone. The rearrangement uses TRBV30 and TRBJ1-5; no reliable D call. V was trimmed by 5 bases and J by 1 base, leaving 9 bases between them. The CDR3 runs to 13 residues. Germline V gene lookup returns CDR1 GTSNPN and CDR2 SVGIG (reference sequence). CDR3 sequence: CAWAGGSNQPQHF. DNA of the CDR3: TGTGCCTGGGCTGGAGGCAGCAATCAGCCCCAGCATTTT.

This clone has only a few counts. The V call is TRBV25-1, the J call TRBJ1-6, with D possibly matching TRBD1 (6 bases). V was shortened by 3 bases and J by 11 bases, with 14 bases between the two germline ends. The CDR3 is made up of 14 amino acids. Germline-derived CDR1 and CDR2 are MGHDK and SYGVNS. In nucleotides, the CDR3 is TGTGCCAGCAGTGAGCCAGACAGGAGGACACCCCTCCACTTT. It encodes CASSEPDRRTPLHF. Variable domain in full (rest from reference TRBV25-1 and TRBJ1-6): EADIYQTPRYLVIGTGKKITLECSQTMGHDKMYWYQQDPGMELHLIHYSYGVNSTEKGDLSSESTVSRIRTEHFPLTLESARPSHTSQYLCASSEPDRRTPLHFGNGTRLTVT.

The J gene is TRBJ2-5, the V gene TRBV4-1; TRBD1 is a possible D gene (5 bases). V shed 0 bases and J shed 7 bases, with 9 bases lying between them. The CDR3 runs 13 residues. The germline V gene has CDR1 MGHRA and CDR2 YSYEKL. The CDR3 sequence: CASSQEGRGTQYF. The DNA for the CDR3 is TGCGCCAGCAGCCAAGAGGGTAGGGGGACCCAGTACTTC.

There are a few counts of this clone. V usage is TRBV9 and J usage is TRBJ2-3, with 7 bases matching TRBD2. The CDR3 has 15 amino acids. V shed 4 bases, J shed 0 bases, and the junction held 5 bases outside the gene matches. Germline-derived CDR1 and CDR2 are SGDLS and YYNGEE. CDR3 DNA sequence: TGTGCCAGCAGCCTAACTAGCGTTAGCACAGATACGCAGTATTTT. It is translated as CASSLTSVSTDTQYF.

This clone appeared a few times. V is TRBV5-4 and J is TRBJ2-3; TRBD1 might be the D (6 bases). CDR3 length: 14 residues. CDR1 and CDR2 from the germline V gene are SGHNT and YYREEE (reference sequence). V was cut by 2 bases and J by 4 bases, with 11 bases left in between. The CDR3 bases are TGTGCCAGCAGCTTCAACAGGGAAGCAGATACGCAGTATTTT. This sequence encodes CASSFNREADTQYF.

The chain couples TRBV4-3 to TRBJ1-2; TRBD1 matches at 8 bases. The V gene's germline CDR1 is LGHNA and CDR2 YSLEER. This CDR3 has 15 residues. V lost 0 bases and J lost 7; bases outside the gene matches: 7. CDR3 amino acids: CASSQDGRQGFGYTF. CDR3 in DNA: TGCGCCAGCAGCCAAGATGGGAGACAGGGGTTTGGCTACACCTTC.

This clone has only a few counts. One end of the junction is discordant with germline, which a read error may explain. The rearrangement uses TRBV30 and TRBJ2-7; D tentatively fits TRBD1 or TRBD2 (5 bases each). The CDR3 covers 12 residues. CDR1 and CDR2 (germline): GTSNPN, SVGIG (reference sequence). CDR3: CAWELSGVGRGF. The CDR3 DNA follows: TGTGCCTGGGAGCTATCCGGGGTCGGAAGGGGCTTC.

The rearrangement links TRBV29-1 to TRBJ1-3; D gene unclear. V gave up 3 bases and J gave up 3 bases, with 6 bases separating them. The V gene's germline CDR1 is SQVTM and CDR2 ANQGSEA. The CDR3 has 12 residues. The CDR3 DNA reads TGCAGCGTTGACGGGAATGGAAACACCATATATTTT. Encoded protein: CSVDGNGNTIYF.

This clone occurred many times. The rearrangement joins TRBV10-3 to TRBJ2-1; 7 nucleotides agree with TRBD1. Germline CDR1 ENHRY, CDR2 SYGVKD. The CDR3 contains 13 residues. The trim removed 8 bases at V and 4 bases at J, leaving 5 bases unmatched. The CDR3 is CAIGTVGYNEQFF. CDR3 DNA sequence: TGTGCCATCGGGACAGTGGGATACAATGAGCAGTTCTTC.

This clone has a handful of counts. This chain uses TRBV15 with TRBJ2-7; a weak D match, TRBD1 (6 bases). V lost 4 bases, J lost 0 bases, and 10 bases lay in between. The V gene's germline CDR1 is LNHNV and CDR2 YYDKDF (reference sequence). The CDR3 has 14 residues. The CDR3 sequence: CATSTGHNSYEQYF. The CDR3, as DNA: TGTGCCACCAGCACGGGACACAACTCCTACGAGCAGTACTTC.

This clone occurred once. This sequence joins TRBV2 and TRBJ2-5; D gene uncertain. CDR3 length: 11 residues. Germline CDR1 SNHLY, CDR2 FYNNEI. Trimming stripped 1 base from V and 5 bases from J, with 2 bases between. The CDR3 DNA sequence: TGTGCCAGCAGTGAAGTGGAGACCCAGTACTTC. It yields the protein CASSEVETQYF.

CDR3 sequence: CASSLAGRGLAGAWRNNEQFF. Here the CDR3 DNA reads TGTGCCAGCAGCTTGGCGGGCAGGGGACTAGCGGGGGCCTGGCGGAACAATGAGCAGTTCTTC. The V gene is TRBV13, the J gene TRBJ2-1; TRBD2 matches 14 bases. This CDR3 contains 21 residues. V was clipped by 3 bases and J by 5 bases; unmatched bases: 18. From germline, CDR1 is PRHDT and CDR2 FYEKMQ (reference sequence).

The rearrangement joins TRBV19 to TRBJ1-4, with unresolved D. Germline V gives CDR1 LNHDA, CDR2 SQIVND (reference sequence). The CDR3 length is 18 residues. Trimming took off 4 bases at V and 7 bases at J, with 25 bases between the two ends. The CDR3 protein is CASSTSGKTGQASEKLFF. CDR3 coding DNA: TGTGCCAGTAGTACATCGGGCAAGACTGGGCAGGCGAGTGAAAAACTGTTTTTT. The entire variable domain, with the rest obtained from reference TRBV19 and TRBJ1-4, is as follows: DGGITQSPKYLFRKEGQNVTLSCEQNLNHDAMYWYRQDPGQGLRLIYYSQIVNDFQKGDIAEGYSVSREKKESFPLTVTSAQKNPTAFYLCASSTSGKTGQASEKLFFGSGTQLSVL.

J is TRBJ1-6 and V is TRBV7-2; D is unclear. V was cut by 1 base and J by 7 bases, with 17 bases left in between. The germline V gene has CDR1 SGHTA and CDR2 FQGNSA. The CDR3 length is 17 residues. CDR3 residues: CASSLGVRGSGNSPLHF. CDR3 nucleotides: TGTGCCAGCAGCTTAGGGGTGCGGGGTTCGGGGAATTCACCCCTCCACTTT.

This chain uses TRBV29-1 with TRBJ2-5; D unresolved. The CDR3 length is 13 residues. V was cut by 7 bases and J by 3 bases, with 15 bases left in between. Germline CDR1 and CDR2: SQVTM and ANQGSEA. As DNA, the CDR3 is TGCAGCGCTGCCTTGACGATTGAAGAGACCCAGTACTTC. Protein: CSAALTIEETQYF.

In its sample, this clone was seen a few times. The chain uses TRBV5-1 and TRBJ2-7; D gene ambiguous. The germline V and J ends were trimmed by 0 bases and 6 bases, with 16 bases remaining between them. CDR1 and CDR2 from the germline V gene are SGHRS and YFSETQ. The CDR3 has 15 residues. CDR3 region: CASSLEWPGRSEQYF. DNA for the CDR3: TGCGCCAGCAGCTTGGAGTGGCCGGGCCGCAGCGAGCAGTACTTC.

The chain is built from TRBV5-8 and TRBJ1-1; D uncertain. V lost 2 bases, J lost 4 bases, and 3 bases lay in between. The CDR3 has 11 amino acids. The V gene's germline CDR1 is SGHTS and CDR2 YDEGEE. The CDR3 loop reads CASSFATEAFF. The CDR3 DNA sequence: TGTGCCAGCAGCTTTGCCACTGAAGCTTTCTTT. The full variable domain, its missing parts supplied by reference TRBV5-8 and TRBJ1-1, is EAGVTQSPTHLIKTRGQQATLRCSPISGHTSVYWYQQALGLGLQFLLWYDEGEERNRGNFPPRFSGRQFPNYSSELNVNALELEDSALYLCASSFATEAFFGQGTRLTVV.

Only one count was recorded for this clone. The chain carries TRBV4-3 and TRBJ1-1, with 9 positions matching TRBD1. CDR3 length equals 16 residues. The germline V gene encodes CDR1 LGHNA and CDR2 YSLEER. Losses at the gene ends were 4 bases for V and 4 bases for J; bases not matched to a gene: 10. The CDR3 DNA reads as TGCGCCAGCAGCCCCGGGACAGGGTATGGGGGCACTGAAGCTTTCTTT. The encoded protein is CASSPGTGYGGTEAFF.

The chain carries TRBV7-2 and TRBJ2-7; D perhaps matches TRBD1 (6 bases). The germline V gene has CDR1 SGHTA and CDR2 FQGNSA. V lost 1 base, J lost 2 bases, and 12 bases lay in between. CDR3 length equals 15 residues. CDR3 residues: CASSLGGGVAYEQYF. The DNA of the CDR3 is TGTGCCAGCAGCTTAGGAGGGGGAGTGGCCTACGAGCAGTACTTC.

The rearrangement links TRBV28 to TRBJ2-5; 9 bases agree with TRBD1. Germline assignment: CDR1 MDHEN and CDR2 SYDVKM. V was pared by 6 bases and J by 7 bases, with 21 bases of the junction left unmatched. The CDR3 runs to 18 residues. Here the CDR3 reads CASSSSRPRQGVTSTQYF. In DNA form, the CDR3 reads TGTGCCAGCAGCTCATCCCGCCCCCGACAGGGGGTGACCTCGACCCAGTACTTC.

The chain couples TRBV29-1 to TRBJ1-2, with a possible D match to TRBD1 (5 bases). The length of the CDR3 is 13 residues. V was shortened by 4 bases and J by 6 bases, with 15 bases between the two germline ends. Per germline, CDR1 SQVTM and CDR2 ANQGSEA. CDR3 residues: CSVGRAGSDGYTF. The DNA for the CDR3 is TGCAGCGTTGGGCGCGCAGGGAGCGATGGCTACACCTTC.

Written as DNA, the CDR3 is TGTGCCAGCAGCTTAGGGACCAACTCCTACGAGCAGTACTTC. Translated, it gives CASSLGTNSYEQYF. The gene calls are TRBV7-6 and TRBJ2-7; no firm D call. Germline-derived CDR1 and CDR2 are SGHVS and FNYEAQ. The germline V and J ends were trimmed by 1 base and 0 bases, with 7 bases remaining between them. The length of the CDR3 is 14 residues.

This clone was counted only a few times. Other DNA sequences in this sample translate to the same CDR3. The chain carries TRBV2 and TRBJ2-5; TRBD2 matches 7 bases. Germline V CDR1 and CDR2: SNHLY, FYNNEI. J lost 5 bases, V lost 4 bases, and 7 bases had no gene match. The CDR3 has 14 amino acids. The CDR3 sequence: CASSASGGAETQYF. The CDR3, as DNA: TGTGCCAGCAGTGCTAGCGGAGGGGCCGAGACCCAGTACTTC.

Remarks on this clone: One end of the junction is discordant with germline, which a read error may explain. This rearrangement joins TRBV7-7 to TRBJ2-3, with a possible D match to TRBD2 (6 bases). Germline V gene lookup returns CDR1 SSHAT and CDR2 FNYEAQ (reference sequence). The CDR3 is made up of 15 amino acids. The CDR3 spells CASSLVAGTTDTQYF. The DNA of the CDR3 is TGTGCTAGCAGCTTGGTTGCGGGGACCACAGATACGCAGTATTTT.